The rows below give T cell receptor beta chains drawn from one sample of a study of T-cell memory formation after mild COVID-19. In TCRdb, the 5' RACE reads were re-called with MiXCR into one record per CDR3 protein. Of around 30,000 distinct CDR3 sequences in the sample, roughly 12% were seen once. Sequenced sample: PBMCs or a T cell subset sorted from them (not recorded which). These receptors originate from an adult woman who had mild COVID-19 (a few samples of this study predate the infection). Cell type and time point are not known. Both conserved end residues are part of each CDR3. A D gene is named only where the DNA matches it firmly. Not every row has a clone size; where given, it reads once, few, many or a size class.

D,V,size,J,DNA,CDR3
NA,TRBV27,many,TRBJ1-1,TGTGCCAGCAACCCCACGACCCTCGGGACGGGCACTGAAGCTTTCTTT,CASNPTTLGTGTEAFF
TRBD2,TRBV10-3,many,TRBJ2-1,TGTGCCATCAGTGAGCCCCGCGGACTAGCGGGAGCGAAGCAGTTCTTC,CAISEPRGLAGAKQFF
TRBD1,TRBV7-8,many,TRBJ1-5,TGTGCCAGCAGACAGGGGGCGAGCAATCAGCCCCAGCATTTT,CASRQGASNQPQHF
TRBD2,TRBV5-1,few,TRBJ2-1,TGCGCCAGCAGCGCTAATAGCGGGCAATACAATGAGCAGTTCTTC,CASSANSGQYNEQFF
NA,TRBV29-1,many,TRBJ2-3,TGCAGCGTTGAGTTCCAGCGGAGCACAGATACGCAGTATTTT,CSVEFQRSTDTQYF
NA,TRBV27,many,TRBJ2-7,TGTGCCAGCAGTTTATACTCGGTTGGGAGCACCTACGAGCAGTACTTC,CASSLYSVGSTYEQYF
TRBD1,TRBV5-8,many,TRBJ1-1,TGTGCCAGCACCCGGACAGGGCCAACTGAAGCTTTCTTT,CASTRTGPTEAFF
TRBD1,TRBV6-5,many,TRBJ1-2,TGTGCCAGCAGCACGGCCCGACAGGGCAACTATGGCTACACCTTC,CASSTARQGNYGYTF
NA,TRBV7-8,many,TRBJ2-1,TGTGCCAGCAGCTTAGACGGGAGTCGCTACAATGAGCAGTTCTTC,CASSLDGSRYNEQFF
NA,TRBV9,few,TRBJ1-5,TGTGCCAGCAGCGTACCCCTCCCTTATAGCAATCAGCCCCAGCATTTT,CASSVPLPYSNQPQHF
NA,TRBV5-1,NA,TRBJ2-6,TGCGCCAGCAGCTTGGCCTCAGGGGCTGGGGCCAACGTCCTGACTTTC,CASSLASGAGANVLTF
TRBD1,TRBV10-3,NA,TRBJ1-2,TGTGCCATCACCCTATTCAGGGGGACCGAAGGTGGCTACACCTTC,CAITLFRGTEGGYTF
NA,TRBV19,many,TRBJ1-1,TGTGCCAGTATCAAACAGGGCACTGAAGCTTTCTTT,CASIKQGTEAFF
TRBD1,TRBV7-2,many,TRBJ1-1,TGTGCCAGCAGCTTTACAGGGGACACTGAAGCTTTCTTT,CASSFTGDTEAFF
NA,TRBV4-3,few,TRBJ2-2,TGCGCCAGTAGCGTAGTGGTCTCCACCGGGGAGCTGTTTTTT,CASSVVVSTGELFF
TRBD2,TRBV12-3/TRBV12-4,many,TRBJ2-1,TGTGCCAGCAGTTCCAGTGGGAGGGCCCCCAATGAGCAGTTCTTC,CASSSSGRAPNEQFF
TRBD1,TRBV12-3/TRBV12-4,NA,TRBJ1-5,TGTGCCAGCAGGCCGGGACAGGGGGTTCAGCCCCAGCATTTT,CASRPGQGVQPQHF
NA,TRBV7-9,many,TRBJ1-1,TGTGCCAGCAGCTTAGATCTGTCTGCGGCTTTCTTT,CASSLDLSAAFF
NA,TRBV7-8,many,TRBJ2-4,TGTGCCAGCAGCACCCCCAAAAACATTCAGTACTTC,CASSTPKNIQYF
NA,TRBV3-1,many,TRBJ1-5,TGTGCCAGCAGCCAAAGGCGAAACAATCAGCCCCAGCATTTT,CASSQRRNNQPQHF
NA,TRBV5-1,many,TRBJ1-2,TGCGCCAGCAGCTTGGGGCACCGGGACCCCTCTTCTGGGCATTATGGCTACACCTTC,CASSLGHRDPSSGHYGYTF
NA,TRBV4-3,NA,TRBJ2-1,TGCGCCAGCAGCCAAGTATCGGCGGGATTGGACTACAATGAGCAGTTCTTC,CASSQVSAGLDYNEQFF
NA,TRBV20-1,many,TRBJ1-2,TGCAGTGCTAGAGTAGGACAGTCGAACTATGGCTACACCTTC,CSARVGQSNYGYTF
NA,TRBV5-6,many,TRBJ1-1,TGTGCCAGCAGCTGGGGGAACACTGAAGCTTTCTTT,CASSWGNTEAFF
NA,TRBV12-3/TRBV12-4,many,TRBJ2-4,TGTGCCAGCAGTTCGGGCGCGACCATTCAGTACTTC,CASSSGATIQYF
NA,TRBV5-1,medium-sized,TRBJ2-7,TGCGCCAGCAGTGTCGGAGGTACCTACGAGCAGTACTTC,CASSVGGTYEQYF
NA,TRBV4-3,many,TRBJ1-2,TGCGCCAGCAGCCAAGAGGTAACCCACTATGGCTACACCTTC,CASSQEVTHYGYTF
NA,TRBV23-1,many,TRBJ2-3,TGCGCCAGCAGTCAACTAGATACGCAGTATTTT,CASSQLDTQYF
TRBD2,TRBV12-3/TRBV12-4,many,TRBJ2-7,TGTGCCAGCAGTTCGAGAGAAAGCGGGGGCGAGCAGTACTTC,CASSSRESGGEQYF
NA,TRBV4-2,NA,TRBJ2-1,TGTGCCAGCAGCCAAGGAGGGGACGGCGATGAGCAGTTCTTC,CASSQGGDGDEQFF
NA,TRBV12-3/TRBV12-4,many,TRBJ2-1,TGTGCCAGCAGTTTATTAAGCCGCAATGAGCAGTTCTTC,CASSLLSRNEQFF
NA,TRBV9,many,TRBJ2-5,TGTGCCAGCAGCCCCTGGGCTCCACCAGAGACCCAGTACTTC,CASSPWAPPETQYF
TRBD2,TRBV12-3/TRBV12-4,NA,TRBJ2-1,TGTGCCAGCCTCCCTTACCTAGCGGGGTTCTACAATGAGCAGTTCTTC,CASLPYLAGFYNEQFF
TRBD2,TRBV19,many,TRBJ2-7,TGTGCCAGTAGTATGCTAGCGGGAGGGCCAAGTTACGAGCAGTACTTC,CASSMLAGGPSYEQYF
NA,TRBV20-1,NA,TRBJ2-5,TGCAGTGCTAGGGGGGGCGAAGAGACCCAGTACTTC,CSARGGEETQYF
TRBD2,TRBV20-1,NA,TRBJ2-1,TGCAGTGCTAGTCTAGCGGGTTACTACAATGAGCAGTTCTTC,CSASLAGYYNEQFF
TRBD1,TRBV6-2/TRBV6-3,many,TRBJ2-1,TGTGCCAGCAGGCCGAGGGGACAGGGGCGCCTCAATGAGCAGTTCTTC,CASRPRGQGRLNEQFF
NA,TRBV7-2,many,TRBJ2-1,TGTGCCAGCAGCTTAGTGGGGCTAGTAGGGACTAATGAGCAGTTCTTC,CASSLVGLVGTNEQFF
NA,TRBV7-9,many,TRBJ2-3,TGTGCCAGCAGCTTAGACTCAGAGAGACACACAGATACGCAGTATTTT,CASSLDSERHTDTQYF
TRBD1,TRBV29-1,many,TRBJ2-1,TGCAGCGTTCGGTATACCGGGACAGGGGGTTACAATGAGCAGTTCTTC,CSVRYTGTGGYNEQFF
NA,TRBV27,many,TRBJ1-1,TGTGCCAGCAGTTTGAGACAGCCGAACACTGAAGCTTTCTTT,CASSLRQPNTEAFF
NA,TRBV7-2,many,TRBJ2-5,TGTGCCAGCAGCATTAAGGGTAGCACACAAGAGACCCAGTACTTC,CASSIKGSTQETQYF
TRBD1,TRBV5-4,NA,TRBJ1-1,TGTGCCAGCAGTCGACAGGGATTGAACACTGAAGCTTTCTTT,CASSRQGLNTEAFF
NA,TRBV20-1,many,TRBJ1-1,TGCAGTGCTATAGCCGGCAGCCTGAACACTGAAGCTTTCTTT,CSAIAGSLNTEAFF
NA,TRBV6-5,many,TRBJ2-3,TGTGCCAGCAGCCACGGCGGAACAGATACGCAGTATTTT,CASSHGGTDTQYF
NA,TRBV12-3/TRBV12-4,many,TRBJ2-5,TGTGCCAGCAGTATGGGCCGGGGAGAGACCCAGTACTTC,CASSMGRGETQYF
NA,TRBV4-1,many,TRBJ2-1,TGCGCCAGCAGCCCTGCATCGGGGGGCGCCTACAATGAGCAGTTCTTC,CASSPASGGAYNEQFF
TRBD1,TRBV5-1,many,TRBJ1-2,TGCGCCAGCAGCTTGAGCCGAACAGGGGGGGCCGTTTATGGCTACACCTTC,CASSLSRTGGAVYGYTF
TRBD2,TRBV27,many,TRBJ2-3,TGTGCCAGCACCCAAACTAGCGGGACTATCACAGATACGCAGTATTTT,CASTQTSGTITDTQYF
TRBD1,TRBV5-4,many,TRBJ2-7,TGTGCCAGCAGCTCCCGGGACAGGGGATGGTACGAGCAGTACTTC,CASSSRDRGWYEQYF
NA,TRBV4-2,many,TRBJ2-2,TGTGCCAGCAGCCACGTTTTACTAGTGACTACCGGGGAGCTGTTTTTT,CASSHVLLVTTGELFF